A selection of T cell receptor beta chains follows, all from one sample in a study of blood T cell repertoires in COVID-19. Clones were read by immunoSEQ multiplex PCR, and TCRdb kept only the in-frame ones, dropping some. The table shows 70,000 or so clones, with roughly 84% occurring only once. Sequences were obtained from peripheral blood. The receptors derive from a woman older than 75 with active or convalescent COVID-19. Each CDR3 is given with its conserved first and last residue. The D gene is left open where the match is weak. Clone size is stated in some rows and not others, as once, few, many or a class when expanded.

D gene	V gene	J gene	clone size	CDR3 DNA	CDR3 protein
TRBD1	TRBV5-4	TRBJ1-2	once	TGTGCCAGCAGCCCGGGGACAGGGAAGTCCTATGGCTACACCTTC	CASSPGTGKSYGYTF
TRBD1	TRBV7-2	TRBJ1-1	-	TGTGCCAGCAGCTTATTGTGGGGACAGGGGCTGTACACTGAAGCTTTCTTT	CASSLLWGQGLYTEAFF
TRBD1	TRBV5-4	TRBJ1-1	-	TGTGCCAGCAGCCAACAGGGGGCGAACACTGAAGCTTTCTTT	CASSQQGANTEAFF
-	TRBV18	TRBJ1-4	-	TGTGCCAGCTCACCACCCGCAGGGGAGAATGAAAAACTGTTTTTT	CASSPPAGENEKLFF
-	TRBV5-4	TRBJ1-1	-	TGTGCCAGCTCCGACCTGCGAGGGCACACTGAAGCTTTCTTT	CASSDLRGHTEAFF
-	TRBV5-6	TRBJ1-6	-	TGTGCCAGCAGCTTGGGGAGTGACTATTCACCCCTCCACTTT	CASSLGSDYSPLHF
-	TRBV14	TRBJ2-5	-	TGTGCCAGCAGCACCACGTCTGCTAGGACCCAGTACTTC	CASSTTSARTQYF
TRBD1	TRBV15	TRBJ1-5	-	TGTGCCACCAGCACAGACAGGGGTCATCAGCCCCAGCATTTT	CATSTDRGHQPQHF
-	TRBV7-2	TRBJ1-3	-	TGTGCCAGCAGCTTAGCGACAGAGTCCTCTGGAAACACCATATATTTT	CASSLATESSGNTIYF
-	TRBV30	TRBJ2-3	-	TGTGCCTGGGATCCGCGGTGGGGGGGCACGGGGGCAGATACGCAGTATTTT	CAWDPRWGGTGADTQYF
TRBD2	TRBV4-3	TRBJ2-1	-	TGCGCCAGCAGCCCGTCTGGGGGGGTTTATGAGCAGTTCTTC	CASSPSGGVYEQFF
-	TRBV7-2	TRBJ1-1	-	TGTGCCAGCAGCTTAGGGCTGACTGAAGCTTTCTTT	CASSLGLTEAFF
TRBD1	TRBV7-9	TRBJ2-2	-	TGTGCCAGCAGTTCGACAGGGATTCCCGGGGAGCTGTTTTTT	CASSSTGIPGELFF
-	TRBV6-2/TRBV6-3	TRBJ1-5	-	TGTGCCAGCAGCCGATCTTTTCTCAGGGATAATCAGCCCCAGCATTTT	CASSRSFLRDNQPQHF
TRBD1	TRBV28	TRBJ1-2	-	TGTGCCAGCAGTTTCTCCGACAGGGGGCTCTATGGCTACACCTTC	CASSFSDRGLYGYTF
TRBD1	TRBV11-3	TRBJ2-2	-	TGTGCCAGCAGCTCCCCGGGACAGGGGTCAACCGGGGAGCTGTTTTTT	CASSSPGQGSTGELFF
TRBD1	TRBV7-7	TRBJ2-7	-	TGTGCTAGCAGCTTGGGGGGACAGGGTTACGAGCAGTACTTC	CASSLGGQGYEQYF
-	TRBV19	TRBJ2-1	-	TGTGCCAGTAGTATAGACGTCTTCTACAATGAGCAGTTCTTC	CASSIDVFYNEQFF
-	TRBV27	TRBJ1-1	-	TGTGCCAGCAGTTTACAGGCCACGAGCACTGAAGCTTTCTTT	CASSLQATSTEAFF
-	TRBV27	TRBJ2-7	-	TGTGCCAGCAGTTTTGGAGGGTTCTTATCCTACGAGCAGTACTTC	CASSFGGFLSYEQYF
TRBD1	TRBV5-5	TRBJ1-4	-	TGTGCCAGCAGCTTCCGACAGGGCCCCCCAACTAATGAAAAACTGTTTTTT	CASSFRQGPPTNEKLFF
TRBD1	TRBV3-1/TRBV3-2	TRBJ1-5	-	TGTGCCAGCAGCGCGGGACAGGGGATCAATCAGCCCCAGCATTTT	CASSAGQGINQPQHF
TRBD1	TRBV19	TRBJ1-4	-	TGTGCCAGTAGCCCCCTTTCAATGGGACAGCAGGAGGAAAAACTGTTTTTT	CASSPLSMGQQEEKLFF
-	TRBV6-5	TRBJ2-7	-	TGTGCCAGCAGTCGTCCGGGAAAAGGGCACGAGCAGTACTTC	CASSRPGKGHEQYF
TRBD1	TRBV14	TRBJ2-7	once	TGTGCCAGCAGCCATTTTAAGGGGGCCAGCATCTCCTACGAGCAGTACTTC	CASSHFKGASISYEQYF
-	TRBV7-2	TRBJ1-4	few	TGTGCCAGCAGCTTATTCCAGGGCAATGAAAAACTGTTTTTT	CASSLFQGNEKLFF
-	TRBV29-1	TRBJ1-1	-	TGCAGCGTTGAGCCAGTGCAAATACAAAAAGCTTTCTTT	CSVEPVQIQKAFF
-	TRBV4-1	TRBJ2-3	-	TGCGCCAGCAGCCAATTCATAAACGGAGGGGGGGGAGATACGCAGTATTTT	CASSQFINGGGGDTQYF
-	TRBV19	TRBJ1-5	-	TGTGCCAGTAGGCCCACAGATAATAGCAATCAGCCCCAGCATTTT	CASRPTDNSNQPQHF
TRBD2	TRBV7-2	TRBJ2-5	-	TGTGCCAGCGCCCCCCAGCGGGGGGCCACAGAGACCCAGTACTTC	CASAPQRGATETQYF
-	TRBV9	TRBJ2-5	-	TGTGCCAGCAGCGTAGGACAGCACCAAGAGACCCAGTACTTC	CASSVGQHQETQYF
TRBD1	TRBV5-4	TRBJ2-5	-	TGTGCCAGCAGCCATGACAGGGGGCGAGAGACCCAGTACTTC	CASSHDRGRETQYF
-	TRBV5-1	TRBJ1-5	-	TGCGCCAGCAGCTGGGAGGGTAATCAGCCCCAGCATTTT	CASSWEGNQPQHF
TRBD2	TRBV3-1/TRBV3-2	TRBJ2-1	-	TGTGCCAGCAGCCCGATGACTAGCCAGAGCTCCTACAATGAGCAGTTCTTC	CASSPMTSQSSYNEQFF
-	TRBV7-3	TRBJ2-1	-	TGTGCCAGCAGCCAGGGGAGCTCCTACAATGAGCAGTTCTTC	CASSQGSSYNEQFF
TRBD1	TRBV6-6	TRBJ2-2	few	TGTGCCAGCAGTCACTCGACAGGGGTTGGCACCGGGGAGCTGTTTTTT	CASSHSTGVGTGELFF
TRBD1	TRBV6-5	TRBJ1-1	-	TGTGCCAGCAGTTCCCTGACAGGGACTGAAGCTTTCTTT	CASSSLTGTEAFF
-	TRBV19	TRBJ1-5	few	TGTGCCAGTAGTATAGATCTCGTCAATCAGCCCCAGCATTTT	CASSIDLVNQPQHF
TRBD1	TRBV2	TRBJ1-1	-	TGTGCCAGCAGTGCTAGACAGGGTTACACTGAAGCTTTCTTT	CASSARQGYTEAFF
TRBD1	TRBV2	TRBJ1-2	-	TGTGCCAGCAGTTTCGGACAGGGGTTATATGGCTACACCTTC	CASSFGQGLYGYTF
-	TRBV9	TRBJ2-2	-	TGTGCCAGCAGCGTAGTGGAGGATTACACCGGGGAGCTGTTTTTT	CASSVVEDYTGELFF
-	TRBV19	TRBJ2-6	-	TGTGCCAGTAGTGGACTCCTGAGAAGCTCTGGGGCCAACGTCCTGACTTTC	CASSGLLRSSGANVLTF
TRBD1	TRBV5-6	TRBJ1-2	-	TGTGCCAGCAGCTTGTTGGGACAGGGGGGAAACTATGGCTACACCTTC	CASSLLGQGGNYGYTF
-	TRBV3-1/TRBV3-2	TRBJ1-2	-	TGTGCCACGTCGATTGGGGGGATATACACCTTC	CATSIGGIYTF
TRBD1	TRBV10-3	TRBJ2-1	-	TGTGCCATCAGTGAGACCTCCGGGACAGACCACAATGAGCAGTTCTTC	CAISETSGTDHNEQFF
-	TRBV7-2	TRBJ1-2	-	TGTGCCAGCAGCCAGACGGTCGCCCCAGGCTATGCCTACACCTTC	CASSQTVAPGYAYTF
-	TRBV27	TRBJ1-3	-	TGTGCCAGCGGGCCCTACAGTCTCAGCTCTGGAAACACCATATATTTT	CASGPYSLSSGNTIYF
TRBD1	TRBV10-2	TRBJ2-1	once	TGCGCCAGCCGACTCGACAGGGACTACAATGAGCAGTTCTTC	CASRLDRDYNEQFF
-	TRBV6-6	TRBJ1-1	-	TGTGCCAGCAGTTACTCCTCCTCGGGGTGGGACACTGAAGCTTTCTTT	CASSYSSSGWDTEAFF
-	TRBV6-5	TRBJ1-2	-	TGTGCCAGCAGTTACTCGAGTGGGGCCGGCTACACCTTC	CASSYSSGAGYTF
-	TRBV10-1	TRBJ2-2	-	TGCGCCAGCAGTGAGTCGAAACCTAGGGGCACCGGGGAGCTGTTTTTT	CASSESKPRGTGELFF
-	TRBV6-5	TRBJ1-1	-	TGTGCCAGCAATAGGGGTCAGCGCACTGAAGCTTTCTTT	CASNRGQRTEAFF
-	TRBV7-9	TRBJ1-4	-	TGTGCCAGCAGCTTCCGGGGTACAACTAATGAAAAACTGTTTTTT	CASSFRGTTNEKLFF
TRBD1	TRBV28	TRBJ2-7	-	TGTGCCAGCGTTCAGGGCGGGACAGGGGGCTACGAGCAGTACTTC	CASVQGGTGGYEQYF
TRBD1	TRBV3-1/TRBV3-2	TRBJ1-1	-	TGTGCCAGCAGCCATTGGGGACAGGACACTGAAGCTTTCTTT	CASSHWGQDTEAFF